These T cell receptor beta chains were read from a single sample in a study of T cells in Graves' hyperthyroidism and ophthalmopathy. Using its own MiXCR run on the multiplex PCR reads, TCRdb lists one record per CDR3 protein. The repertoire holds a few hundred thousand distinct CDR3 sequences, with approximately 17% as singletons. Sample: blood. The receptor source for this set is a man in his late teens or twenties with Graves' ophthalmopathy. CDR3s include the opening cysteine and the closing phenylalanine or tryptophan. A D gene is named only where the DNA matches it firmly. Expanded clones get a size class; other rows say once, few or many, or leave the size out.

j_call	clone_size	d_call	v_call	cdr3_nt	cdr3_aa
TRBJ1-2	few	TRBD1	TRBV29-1	TGCAGCGTTAGGACAGGTTCCAACTATGGCTACACCTTC	CSVRTGSNYGYTF
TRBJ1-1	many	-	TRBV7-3	TGTGCCAGCAGCTTTTACGACGGCACTGAAGCTTTCTTT	CASSFYDGTEAFF
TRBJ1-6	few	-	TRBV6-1	TGTGCCAGCAGTCGCAGTGTTGGGAGAGAATCCTATAATTCACCCCTCCACTTT	CASSRSVGRESYNSPLHF
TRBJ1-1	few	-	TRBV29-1	TGCAGCGTCTGGGGGGCCACTGAAGCTTTCTTT	CSVWGATEAFF
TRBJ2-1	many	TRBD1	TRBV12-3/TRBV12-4	TGTGCCAGCAGTTTAGTGGCGACAGGGCCCTACAATGAGCAGTTCTTC	CASSLVATGPYNEQFF
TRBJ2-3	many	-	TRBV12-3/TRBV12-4	TGTGCCAGCAGTTTCCGTCAGGGGGGATCAGATACGCAGTATTTT	CASSFRQGGSDTQYF
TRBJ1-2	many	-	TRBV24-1	TGTGCCACCAGCCAGGGATTTGGCTATGGCTACACCTTC	CATSQGFGYGYTF
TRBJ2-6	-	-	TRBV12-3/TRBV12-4	TGTGCCAGCAGTTTAGCGGTAGCCCACGCTGGGGCCAACGTCCTGACTTTC	CASSLAVAHAGANVLTF
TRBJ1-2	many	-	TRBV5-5	TGTGCCAGCAGCTTGGTGGAGAATAACTATGGCTACACCTTC	CASSLVENNYGYTF
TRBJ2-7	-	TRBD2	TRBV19	TGTGCCAGTAGTTTCGACCGACTAGCGGGGACATACGAGCAGTACTTC	CASSFDRLAGTYEQYF
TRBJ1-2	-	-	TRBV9	TGTGCCAGCAGCGTAGCGGGGGGCCGGAACTATGGCTACACCTTC	CASSVAGGRNYGYTF
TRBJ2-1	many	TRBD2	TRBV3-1	TGTGCCAGCAGCATATACCGGGGGGGCAATGAGCAGTTCTTC	CASSIYRGGNEQFF
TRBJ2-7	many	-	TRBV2	TGTGCCAGCACTGTGGGGACTGGTCCCTACGAGCAGTACTTC	CASTVGTGPYEQYF
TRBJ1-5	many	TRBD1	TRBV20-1	TGCAGTGCAGAGGGACAGGGCATAGGCAATCAGCCCCAGCATTTT	CSAEGQGIGNQPQHF
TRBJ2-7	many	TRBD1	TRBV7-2	TGTGCCAGCAGCTTGACGAAGGACAGGGATCCCAACTACGAGCAGTACTTC	CASSLTKDRDPNYEQYF
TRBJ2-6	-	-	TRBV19	TGTGCCAGTAGTTCTTCCTCTGGGGCCAACGTCCTGACTTTC	CASSSSSGANVLTF
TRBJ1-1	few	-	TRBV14	TGTGCCAGCAGCCAAGATCTCGGGGGGGGAGAAGCTTTCTTT	CASSQDLGGGEAFF
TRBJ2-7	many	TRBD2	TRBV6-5	TGTGCCAGCAGTTACTCGCGGGGGGCGGGCGAGCAGTACTTC	CASSYSRGAGEQYF
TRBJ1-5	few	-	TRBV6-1	TGTGCCAGCACCTCAGAGGGGGGCTCGAACAGGAATCAGCCCCAGCATTTT	CASTSEGGSNRNQPQHF
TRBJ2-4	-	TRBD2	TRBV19	TGTGCCAGTGGGGGGGGGGGAGCCAAAAACATTCAGTACTTC	CASGGGGAKNIQYF
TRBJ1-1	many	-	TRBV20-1	TGCAGTGCTCCGACTCCGGAGGGGACTGAAGCTTTCTTT	CSAPTPEGTEAFF
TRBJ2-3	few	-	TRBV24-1	TGTGCCACCTCCGGGGCACAAGCGGCAGATACGCAGTATTTT	CATSGAQAADTQYF
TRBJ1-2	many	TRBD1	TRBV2	TGTGCCAGCGGACCAGGACAGGGCGGCTATGGCTACACCTTC	CASGPGQGGYGYTF
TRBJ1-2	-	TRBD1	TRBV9	TGTGCCAGCAGCGACGGGGACAGCCAGGAGGGGGGCTACACCTTC	CASSDGDSQEGGYTF
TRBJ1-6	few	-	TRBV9	TGTGCCAGCAGCGTAGGGACAGACCTTTCACCCCTCCACTTT	CASSVGTDLSPLHF
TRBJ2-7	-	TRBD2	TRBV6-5	TGTGCCAGCAGTTACTTTAGCGGGACTTCCTACGAGCAGTACTTC	CASSYFSGTSYEQYF
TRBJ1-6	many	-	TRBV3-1	TGTGCCAGCAGCCAAAGGGGAGGCACGGGATCACCCCTCCACTTT	CASSQRGGTGSPLHF
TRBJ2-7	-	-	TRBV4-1	TGCGCCAGCAGCCAAGGCCGAAGCACCTACGAGCAGTACTTC	CASSQGRSTYEQYF
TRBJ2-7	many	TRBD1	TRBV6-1	TGTGCCAGCAGTGAACAGGGGGCGAACGAGCAGTACTTC	CASSEQGANEQYF
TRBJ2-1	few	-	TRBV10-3	TGTGCCATTACCTCAGGGAATGAGCAGTTCTTC	CAITSGNEQFF
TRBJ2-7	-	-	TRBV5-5	TGTGCCAGCAGCTTGGCTCTGGGGGGAGAGCAGTACTTC	CASSLALGGEQYF
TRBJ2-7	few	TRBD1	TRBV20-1	TGCAGTGCTAGACTACCCGCGGGACAGGGGGGCTCCTACGAGCAGTACTTC	CSARLPAGQGGSYEQYF
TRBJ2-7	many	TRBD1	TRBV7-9	TGTGCCAGCGCCACAACAGGGGACTCCTACGAGCAGTACTTC	CASATTGDSYEQYF
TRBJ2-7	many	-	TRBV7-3	TGTGCCAGCAGCTTGGGGAGGGGAGGGGGGCGCACCCGTGGGCAGTACTTC	CASSLGRGGGRTRGQYF
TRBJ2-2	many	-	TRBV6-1	TGTGCCAGCACACGACCCGGGGCGAACACCGGGGAGCTGTTTTTT	CASTRPGANTGELFF
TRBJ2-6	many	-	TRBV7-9	TGTGCCAGCAGCCCCTCGGGTTCTGGGGCCAACGTCCTGACTTTC	CASSPSGSGANVLTF
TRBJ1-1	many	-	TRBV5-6	TGTGCCAGCACCTTCGCCGTGGAAGTCACTGAAGCTTTCTTT	CASTFAVEVTEAFF
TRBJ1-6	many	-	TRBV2	TGTGCCAGCAGTGAGGGGGATTCACCCCTCCACTTT	CASSEGDSPLHF
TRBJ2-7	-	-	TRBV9	TGTGCCAGCAGCGTAGCGGTCGGAACCTACGAGCAGTACTTC	CASSVAVGTYEQYF
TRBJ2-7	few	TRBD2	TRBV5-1	TGCGCCAGCAGTTCCGGACTAGACGAGCAGTACTTC	CASSSGLDEQYF
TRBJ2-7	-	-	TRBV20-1	TGCAGTGCTAGAGAACTCACAACATACTACGAGCAGTACTTC	CSARELTTYYEQYF
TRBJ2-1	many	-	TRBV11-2	TGTGCCAGCAGCTTAGCAACTGCAGGGCCCTACAATGAGCAGTTCTTC	CASSLATAGPYNEQFF
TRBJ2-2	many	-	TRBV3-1	TGTGCCAGCAGCCAACAGGGGACTCTGAACACCGGGGAGCTGTTTTTT	CASSQQGTLNTGELFF
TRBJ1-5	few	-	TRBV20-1	TGCAGTGCTAGTGCGGGCAATCAGCCCCAGCATTTT	CSASAGNQPQHF
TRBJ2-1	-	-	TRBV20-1	TGCAGTGCTAGTCGCGCTAGCGAGGCCCACAATGAGCAGTTCTTC	CSASRASEAHNEQFF
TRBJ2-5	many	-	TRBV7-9	TGTGCCAGCAGCTTAAGGGGGGACCAAGAGACCCAGTACTTC	CASSLRGDQETQYF
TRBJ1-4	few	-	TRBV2	TGTGCCAGCAGTTCGGACAGTAATGAAGAACTGTTTTTT	CASSSDSNEELFF